These 5 T cell receptor beta chains originate from one sample sequenced in a study of CD8 T cells in ankylosing spondylitis. Antigens for these TCRs are unknown. One entry per CDR3 protein, called by TCRdb with MiXCR from the 5' RACE reads. This sample has more than 300,000 distinct CDR3 sequences, with roughly 8% found just once. General study points: Typical of ankylosing spondylitis blood, it appeared, was a TCR beta motif of under 10 highly homologous variants.

The sequencing input was blood, either unsorted or a sorted T cell fraction (not recorded which). The receptors were gathered from a male donor with ankylosing spondylitis.

This clonotype was found a few times. V usage is TRBV12-3 or TRBV12-4 and J usage is TRBJ1-1, with 8 bases matching TRBD1. The V gene end was trimmed by 5 bases and the J gene end by 3 bases; junction bases not matched to a gene: 5. The CDR3 extends over 14 amino acids. This chain's CDR3 is CASSTGGSYTEAFF. The CDR3 region has the DNA TGTGCCAGCAGTACAGGGGGATCGTACACTGAAGCTTTCTTT.

This rearrangement joins TRBV20-1 to TRBJ2-3, with TRBD2 identical over 8 bases. There are 14 residues in the CDR3. After removal of 1 base from V and 4 bases from J, the junction contained 4 bases not matched to a gene. Germline values: CDR1 DFQATT, CDR2 SNEGSKA (reference sequence). CDR3 DNA: TGCAGTGCTAGAGTGGAAGCGGGAGCAGATACGCAGTATTTT. This sequence encodes CSARVEAGADTQYF.

The chain links TRBV27 to TRBJ2-7; D is undetermined. Germline CDR1 reads MNHEY; CDR2 reads SMNVEV (reference sequence). V was shortened by 8 bases and J by 7 bases, with 12 bases between the two germline ends. The CDR3 has 11 amino acids. The DNA of the CDR3 is TGTGCCAGCGCTACCGACGGAGAGCAGTACTTC. This encodes CASATDGEQYF.

This clonotype was observed a few times. The V call is TRBV29-1, the J call TRBJ1-1; D ambiguous. V lost 7 bases and J 4 bases, leaving 13 bases between the germline ends. In germline, CDR1 is SQVTM, CDR2 ANQGSEA. The CDR3 runs 12 residues. The CDR3 DNA is TGCAGCGCAACGGACCGTGCCACTGAAGCTTTCTTT. It yields the protein CSATDRATEAFF.

This clonotype came up many times. The genes are TRBV5-1 and TRBJ2-1, with TRBD2 matching over 10 bases. V gave up 5 bases and J gave up 8 bases; unmatched junction bases: 7. Per germline, CDR1 SGHRS and CDR2 YFSETQ. This CDR3 spans 14 amino acids. CDR3 bases: TGCGCCAGCAGAGGGCTAGCGGGAGAAGATGAGCAGTTCTTC. Translating gives CASRGLAGEDEQFF.